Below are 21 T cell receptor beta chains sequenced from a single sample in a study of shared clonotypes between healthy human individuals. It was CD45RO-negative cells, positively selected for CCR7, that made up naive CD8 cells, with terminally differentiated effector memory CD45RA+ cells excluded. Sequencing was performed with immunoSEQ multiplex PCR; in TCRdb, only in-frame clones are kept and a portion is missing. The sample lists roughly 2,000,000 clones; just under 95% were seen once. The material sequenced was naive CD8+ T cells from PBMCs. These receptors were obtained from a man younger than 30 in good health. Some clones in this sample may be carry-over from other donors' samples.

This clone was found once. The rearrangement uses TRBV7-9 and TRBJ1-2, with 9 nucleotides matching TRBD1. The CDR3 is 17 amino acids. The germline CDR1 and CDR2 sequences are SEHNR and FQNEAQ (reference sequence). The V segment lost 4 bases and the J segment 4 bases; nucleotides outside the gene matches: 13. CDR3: CASSSTLDRGVGYGYTF. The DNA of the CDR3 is TGTGCCAGCAGCTCCACACTGGACAGGGGAGTCGGCTATGGCTACACCTTC.

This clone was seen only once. CDR3 nucleotides: TGTGCCAGCAGTGAACGAGTGGACTCGATCTCCTACGAGCAGTACTTC. Its translation: CASSERVDSISYEQYF. The genes are TRBV2 and TRBJ2-7, with D possibly TRBD2 on 5 matching bases. Trimming stripped 2 bases from V and 0 bases from J, with 14 bases between. In germline, CDR1 is SNHLY, CDR2 FYNNEI. The CDR3 length is 16 residues.

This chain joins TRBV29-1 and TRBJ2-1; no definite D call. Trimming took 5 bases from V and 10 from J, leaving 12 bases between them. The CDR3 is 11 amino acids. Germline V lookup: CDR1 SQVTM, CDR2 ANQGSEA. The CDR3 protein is CSVYGPSEQFF. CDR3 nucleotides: TGCAGCGTTTACGGACCTTCGGAGCAGTTCTTC.

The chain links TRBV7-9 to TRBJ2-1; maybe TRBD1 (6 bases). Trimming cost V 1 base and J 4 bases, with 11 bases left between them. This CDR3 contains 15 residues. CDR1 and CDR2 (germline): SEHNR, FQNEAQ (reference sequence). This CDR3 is CASSLEQGRYNEQFF. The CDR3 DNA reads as TGTGCCAGCAGCTTAGAACAGGGAAGGTACAATGAGCAGTTCTTC.

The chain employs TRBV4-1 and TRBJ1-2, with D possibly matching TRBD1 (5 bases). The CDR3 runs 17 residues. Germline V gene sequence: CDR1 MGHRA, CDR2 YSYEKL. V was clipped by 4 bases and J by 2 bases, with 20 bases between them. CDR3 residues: CASSPADSSLQNYGYTF. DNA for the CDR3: TGCGCCAGCAGCCCAGCCGACAGCTCCCTACAGAACTATGGCTACACCTTC.

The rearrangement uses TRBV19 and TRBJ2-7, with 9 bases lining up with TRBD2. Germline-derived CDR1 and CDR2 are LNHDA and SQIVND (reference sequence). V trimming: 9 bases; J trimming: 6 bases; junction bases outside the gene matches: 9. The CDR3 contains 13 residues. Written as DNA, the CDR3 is TGTGCCAGCGCCTGGGGACTAGCCGGCGAGCAGTACTTC. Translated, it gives CASAWGLAGEQYF.

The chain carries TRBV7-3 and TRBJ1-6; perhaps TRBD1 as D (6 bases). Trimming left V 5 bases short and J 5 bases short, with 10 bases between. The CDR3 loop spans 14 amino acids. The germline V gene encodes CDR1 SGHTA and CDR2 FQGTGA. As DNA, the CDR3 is TGTGCCAGCAGCCTACAGGGCAATAATTCACCCCTCCACTTT. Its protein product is CASSLQGNNSPLHF.

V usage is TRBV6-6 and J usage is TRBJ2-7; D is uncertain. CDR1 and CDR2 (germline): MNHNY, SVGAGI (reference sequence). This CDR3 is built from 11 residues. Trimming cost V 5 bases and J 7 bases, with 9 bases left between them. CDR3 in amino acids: CASSHGWEQYF. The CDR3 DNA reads TGTGCCAGCAGTCACGGCTGGGAGCAGTACTTC.

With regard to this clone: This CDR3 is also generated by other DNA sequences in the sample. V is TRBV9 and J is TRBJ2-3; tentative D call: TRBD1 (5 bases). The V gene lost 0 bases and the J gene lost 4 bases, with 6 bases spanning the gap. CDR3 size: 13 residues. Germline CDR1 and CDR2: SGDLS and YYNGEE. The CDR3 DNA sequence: TGTGCCAGCAGCGTAGTAGGGGCAGATACGCAGTATTTT. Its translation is CASSVVGADTQYF.

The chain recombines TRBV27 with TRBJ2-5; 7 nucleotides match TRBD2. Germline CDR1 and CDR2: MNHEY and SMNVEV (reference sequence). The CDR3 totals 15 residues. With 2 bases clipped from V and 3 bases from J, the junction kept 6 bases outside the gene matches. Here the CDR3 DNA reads TGTGCCAGCAGTTTAACGGCGGGAGTGGAAGAGACCCAGTACTTC. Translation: CASSLTAGVEETQYF.

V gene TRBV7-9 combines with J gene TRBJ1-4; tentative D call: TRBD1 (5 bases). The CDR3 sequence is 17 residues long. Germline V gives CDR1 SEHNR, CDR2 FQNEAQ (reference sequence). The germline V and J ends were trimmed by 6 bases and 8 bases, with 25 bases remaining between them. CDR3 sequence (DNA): TGTGCCAGCAGAACCCTCTCGGCGGAGGACACGCTAGAAAAACTGTTTTTT. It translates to CASRTLSAEDTLEKLFF. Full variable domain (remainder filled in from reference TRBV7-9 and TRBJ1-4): DTGVSQNPRHKITKRGQNVTFRCDPISEHNRLYWYRQTLGQGPEFLTYFQNEAQLEKSRLLSDRFSAERPKGSFSTLEIQRTEQGDSAMYLCASRTLSAEDTLEKLFFGSGTQLSVL.

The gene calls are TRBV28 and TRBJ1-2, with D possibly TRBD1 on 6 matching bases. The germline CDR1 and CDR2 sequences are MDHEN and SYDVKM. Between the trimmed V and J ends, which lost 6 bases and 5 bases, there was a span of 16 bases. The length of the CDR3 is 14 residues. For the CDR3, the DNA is TGTGCCAGCAGGGCCTCCGGGACATCATATGGCTACACCTTC. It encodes CASRASGTSYGYTF.

The CDR3 region is CASSVLRVPGNQPQHF. The CDR3 DNA follows: TGTGCCAGCAGTGTTCTCAGGGTACCGGGCAATCAGCCCCAGCATTTT. The chain recombines TRBV6-1 with TRBJ1-5, with D possibly TRBD1 on 5 matching bases. Germline V gene data show CDR1 as MNHNS and CDR2 as SASEGT. V dropped 4 bases and J dropped 2 bases, with 15 bases sitting between them. This CDR3 is built from 16 residues.

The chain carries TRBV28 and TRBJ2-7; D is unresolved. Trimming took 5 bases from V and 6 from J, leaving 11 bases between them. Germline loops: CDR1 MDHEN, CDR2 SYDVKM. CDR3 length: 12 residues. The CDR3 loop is CASSPTKAEQYF. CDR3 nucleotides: TGTGCCAGCAGTCCCACTAAAGCCGAGCAGTACTTC.

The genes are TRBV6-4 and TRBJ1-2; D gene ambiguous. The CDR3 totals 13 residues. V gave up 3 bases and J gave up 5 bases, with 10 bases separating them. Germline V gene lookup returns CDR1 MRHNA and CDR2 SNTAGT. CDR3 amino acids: CASSEGEKYGYTF. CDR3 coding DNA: TGTGCCAGCAGTGAAGGCGAGAAATATGGCTACACCTTC.

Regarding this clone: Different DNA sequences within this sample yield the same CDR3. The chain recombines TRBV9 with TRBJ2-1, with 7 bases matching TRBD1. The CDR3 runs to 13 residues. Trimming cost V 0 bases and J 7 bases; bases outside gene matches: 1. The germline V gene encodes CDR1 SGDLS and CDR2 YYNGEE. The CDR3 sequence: CASSVGQGNEQFF. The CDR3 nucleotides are TGTGCCAGCAGCGTAGGACAGGGAAATGAGCAGTTCTTC. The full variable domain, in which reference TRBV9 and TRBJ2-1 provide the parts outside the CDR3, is DSGVTQTPKHLITATGQRVTLRCSPRSGDLSVYWYQQSLDQGLQFLIQYYNGEERAKGNILERFSAQQFPDLHSELNLSSLELGDSALYFCASSVGQGNEQFFGPGTRLTVL.

The CDR3 DNA is TGTGCCAGCAGCTTGGACGGGACTCTGTACAATGAGCAGTTCTTC. This encodes CASSLDGTLYNEQFF. V and J are TRBV11-2 and TRBJ2-1; tentative D call: TRBD2 (6 bases). Germline lookup yields CDR1 SGHAT and CDR2 FQNNGV. The CDR3 spans 15 residues. V lost 3 bases, J lost 4 bases, and 13 bases lay in between. Supplemented by reference TRBV11-2 and TRBJ2-1, the full variable domain reads EAGVAQSPRYKIIEKRQSVAFWCNPISGHATLYWYQQILGQGPKLLIQFQNNGVVDDSQLPKDRFSAERLKGVDSTLKIQPAKLEDSAVYLCASSLDGTLYNEQFFGPGTRLTVL.

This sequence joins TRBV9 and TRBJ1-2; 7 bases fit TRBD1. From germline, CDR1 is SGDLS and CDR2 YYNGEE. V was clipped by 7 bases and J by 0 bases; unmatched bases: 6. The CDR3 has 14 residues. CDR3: CASGTVRPNYGYTF. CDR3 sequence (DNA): TGTGCCAGCGGGACAGTTAGACCTAACTATGGCTACACCTTC.

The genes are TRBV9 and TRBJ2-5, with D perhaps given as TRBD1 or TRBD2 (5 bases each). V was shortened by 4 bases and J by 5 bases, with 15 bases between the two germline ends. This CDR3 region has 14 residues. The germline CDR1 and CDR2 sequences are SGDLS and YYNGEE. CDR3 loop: CASSPTDSGETQYF. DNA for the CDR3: TGTGCCAGCAGCCCGACAGATTCGGGGGAGACCCAGTACTTC.

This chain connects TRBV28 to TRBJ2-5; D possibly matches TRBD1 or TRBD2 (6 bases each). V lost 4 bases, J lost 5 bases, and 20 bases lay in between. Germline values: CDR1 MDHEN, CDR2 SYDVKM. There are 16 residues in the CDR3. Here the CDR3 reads CASSYGGGGRLETQYF. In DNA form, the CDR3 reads TGTGCCAGCAGTTATGGAGGAGGGGGTCGGTTGGAGACCCAGTACTTC.

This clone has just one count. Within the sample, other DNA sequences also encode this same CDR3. CDR3 DNA sequence: TGTGCCAGCTCACCACGCACCGGGGAGCTGTTTTTT. Its protein is CASSPRTGELFF. The chain recombines TRBV18 with TRBJ2-2, with D unresolved. In germline, CDR1 is KGHSH, CDR2 LQKENI. The CDR3 is 12 amino acids. V was trimmed by 1 base and J by 4 bases, leaving 1 base between them. The complete variable domain, with remaining parts taken from reference TRBV18 and TRBJ2-2, reads NAGVMQNPRHLVRRRGQEARLRCSPMKGHSHVYWYRQLPEEGLKFMVYLQKENIIDESGMPKERFSAEFPKEGPSILRIQQVVRGDSAAYFCASSPRTGELFFGEGSRLTVL.